The sequence of this T cell receptor (beta chain) was determined in a study of vaccination effects on CD4 cells after COVID-19. The study's findings and limits: By a late point after vaccination, infection- and vaccine-induced clones had shrunk markedly through clonal contraction.

The sample holds a few counts of this clone. Its antigen is still unknown. After expansion with viral peptide pools in the ViraFEST assay, antigen-specific CD4+ T cells were sequenced. Culture lasted about ten days before CD4+ T cell isolation. The individual was infected with SARS-CoV-2 between March and December 2020, as confirmed by PCR. The researchers cultured around 2 million PBMC per well with around 9.2 IU/ml IL-2 and roughly 10 ug/ml peptides. The negative control condition used HIV-1 Nef peptides. The repertoire was sequenced with immunoSEQ multiplex PCR; TCRdb's copy has only in-frame clones and lacks some. Of roughly 70,000 clones listed, 60% to 75% are singletons. The CDR3 is 15 amino acids. Looked up from germline, CDR1 is SNHLY and CDR2 is FYNNEI. Trimming removed 1 base from V and 5 bases from J; junction bases left unmatched: 5.

The chain joins TRBV2 to TRBJ1-2; 9 bases are shared with TRBD1. The sample here was CD4+ T cells from PBMCs cultured with HIV peptides, taken before COVID-19 vaccination. Subset defined: HIV-1 Nef peptide pool negative control/reference culture. This receptor was identified in a human donor who had a prior SARS-CoV-2 infection. In DNA, the CDR3 is TGTGCCAGCAGTGAAGTGGGACAGGGAGGGTATGGCTACACCTTC. Amino acid sequence: CASSEVGQGGYGYTF. Drawing the rest from reference TRBV2 and TRBJ1-2, the complete variable domain is EPEVTQTPSHQVTQMGQEVILRCVPISNHLYFYWYRQILGQKVEFLVSFYNNEISEKSEIFDDQFSVERPDGSNFTLKIRSTKLEDSAMYFCASSEVGQGGYGYTFGSGTRLTVV.